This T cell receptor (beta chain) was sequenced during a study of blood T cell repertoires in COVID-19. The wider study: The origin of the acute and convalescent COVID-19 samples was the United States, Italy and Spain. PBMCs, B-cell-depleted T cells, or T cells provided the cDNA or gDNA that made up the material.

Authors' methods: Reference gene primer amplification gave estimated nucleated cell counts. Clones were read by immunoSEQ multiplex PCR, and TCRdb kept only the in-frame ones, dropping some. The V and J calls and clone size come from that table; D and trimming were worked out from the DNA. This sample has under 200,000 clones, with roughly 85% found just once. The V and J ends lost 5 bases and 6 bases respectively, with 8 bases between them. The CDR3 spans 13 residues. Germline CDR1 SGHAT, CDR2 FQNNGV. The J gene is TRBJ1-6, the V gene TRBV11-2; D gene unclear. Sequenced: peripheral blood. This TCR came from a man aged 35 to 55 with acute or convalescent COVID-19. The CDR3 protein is CASSPRANSPLHF. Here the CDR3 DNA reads TGTGCCAGCAGCCCTCGCGCTAATTCACCCCTCCACTTT.